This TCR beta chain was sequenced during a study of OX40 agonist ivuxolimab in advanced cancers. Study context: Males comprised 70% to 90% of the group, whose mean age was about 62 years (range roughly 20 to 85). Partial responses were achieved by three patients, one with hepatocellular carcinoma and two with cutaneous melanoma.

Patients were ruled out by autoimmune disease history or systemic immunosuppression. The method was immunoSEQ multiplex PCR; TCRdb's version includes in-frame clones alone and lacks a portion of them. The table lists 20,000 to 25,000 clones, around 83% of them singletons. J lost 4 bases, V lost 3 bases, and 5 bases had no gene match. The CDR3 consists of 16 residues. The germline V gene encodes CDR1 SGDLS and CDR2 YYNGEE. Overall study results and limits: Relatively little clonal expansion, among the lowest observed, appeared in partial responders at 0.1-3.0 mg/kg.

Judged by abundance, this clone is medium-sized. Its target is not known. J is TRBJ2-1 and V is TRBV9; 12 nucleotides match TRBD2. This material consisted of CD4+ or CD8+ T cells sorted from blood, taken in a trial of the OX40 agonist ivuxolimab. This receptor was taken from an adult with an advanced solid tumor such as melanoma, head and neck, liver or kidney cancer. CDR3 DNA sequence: TGTGCCAGCAGCGCGGAGGGACTAGCGGGTTACAATGAGCAGTTCTTC. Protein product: CASSAEGLAGYNEQFF.